This T cell receptor (beta chain) was recorded in a study of cytomegalovirus exposure and HLA in healthy donors. The assay was immunoSEQ multiplex PCR, and TCRdb's table has in-frame clones only and misses some. The sample lists about 82,000 clones, around 92% occurring once. This CDR3 is built from 14 residues. Germline CDR1 reads SGHKS; CDR2 reads YYEKEE (reference sequence). V gave up 0 bases and J gave up 4 bases, with 10 bases separating them. The sequence was collected from a man between 18 and 35 years old in good health and CMV-seronegative. V is TRBV5-5 and J is TRBJ1-2; D unclear. Source material: PBMCs. As DNA, the CDR3 is TGTGCCAGCAGCTTGGCCCGGAGCTTCTATGGCTACACCTTC. Its protein is CASSLARSFYGYTF.